These T cell receptor beta chains were read from a single sample in a study of CD8 T cells in ankylosing spondylitis. TCRdb analysed the 5' RACE reads with MiXCR anew, one entry per CDR3 protein. Counted here are 220,000 or so distinct CDR3 sequences, about 10% occurring once; the ten biggest clones make up under 25%. Sequencing was done on a sample of blood, either unsorted or a sorted T cell fraction (not recorded which). These receptor sequences come from a male donor with ankylosing spondylitis or in good health (not recorded which). The CDR3 runs from the conserved cysteine through the conserved F or W. D genes are given only for firm matches. Clone size is shown for a subset of rows, as once, few, many or a class of expanded clone.

cdr3_aa: CASSLDGDEGYGYTF
cdr3_nt: TGCGCCAGCAGCTTGGATGGTGACGAAGGCTATGGCTACACCTTC
j_call: TRBJ1-2
d_call: NA
clone_size: many
v_call: TRBV5-1

cdr3_aa: CATSRGEAGGTDTQYF
cdr3_nt: TGTGCCACCAGCAGAGGGGAGGCCGGTGGCACAGATACGCAGTATTTT
j_call: TRBJ2-3
d_call: NA
clone_size: few
v_call: TRBV15

cdr3_aa: CASSDGNTYEQYF
cdr3_nt: TGCGCCAGCAGCGACGGGAATACCTACGAGCAGTACTTC
j_call: TRBJ2-7
d_call: NA
clone_size: many
v_call: TRBV5-1

cdr3_aa: CASRENMNTEAFF
cdr3_nt: TGTGCCAGCCGAGAGAACATGAACACTGAAGCTTTCTTT
j_call: TRBJ1-1
d_call: NA
clone_size: once
v_call: TRBV7-2

cdr3_aa: CSAPSGPLNEQFF
cdr3_nt: TGCAGTGCCCCCAGCGGGCCATTAAATGAGCAGTTCTTC
j_call: TRBJ2-1
d_call: NA
clone_size: many
v_call: TRBV20-1

cdr3_aa: CASSLLPGEANTEAFF
cdr3_nt: TGTGCCAGCAGCCTCCTCCCAGGGGAGGCGAACACTGAAGCTTTCTTT
j_call: TRBJ1-1
d_call: NA
clone_size: many
v_call: TRBV5-5

cdr3_aa: CASSLVLGTEAFF
cdr3_nt: TGCGCCAGCAGCTTGGTTCTAGGAACTGAAGCTTTCTTT
j_call: TRBJ1-1
d_call: NA
clone_size: many
v_call: TRBV5-1

cdr3_aa: CASSLPPYEQYF
cdr3_nt: TGCGCCAGCAGCCTGCCCCCCTACGAGCAGTACTTC
j_call: TRBJ2-7
d_call: NA
clone_size: many
v_call: TRBV5-1

cdr3_aa: CASRNTGGTGELFF
cdr3_nt: TGTGCCAGCAGGAATACAGGGGGCACCGGGGAGCTGTTTTTT
j_call: TRBJ2-2
d_call: TRBD1
clone_size: few
v_call: TRBV3-1

cdr3_aa: CASSLRLAYGYTF
cdr3_nt: TGCGCCAGCAGCTTGAGACTAGCTTATGGCTACACCTTC
j_call: TRBJ1-2
d_call: NA
clone_size: many
v_call: TRBV5-1

cdr3_aa: CASSSSGTGGHNEQFF
cdr3_nt: TGTGCCAGCAGCTCCTCCGGGACAGGGGGCCACAATGAGCAGTTCTTC
j_call: TRBJ2-1
d_call: TRBD1
clone_size: many
v_call: TRBV5-5

cdr3_aa: CASITRDFDRGIPSRTFF
cdr3_nt: TGTGCCAGCATTACCCGGGATTTCGACAGGGGAATCCCCTCCAGAACTTTCTTT
j_call: TRBJ1-1
d_call: TRBD1
clone_size: many
v_call: TRBV28

cdr3_aa: CASSWTGPNTDTQYF
cdr3_nt: TGTGCCAGCAGCTGGACCGGGCCTAACACAGATACGCAGTATTTT
j_call: TRBJ2-3
d_call: NA
clone_size: many
v_call: TRBV7-9

cdr3_aa: CASSFPGLTNTGELFF
cdr3_nt: TGTGCCAGCAGTTTCCCAGGATTGACTAACACCGGGGAGCTGTTTTTT
j_call: TRBJ2-2
d_call: NA
clone_size: NA
v_call: TRBV28

cdr3_aa: CASSPTLTGVGNTEAFF
cdr3_nt: TGCGCCAGCAGCCCAACCTTGACAGGGGTGGGGAACACTGAAGCTTTCTTT
j_call: TRBJ1-1
d_call: TRBD1
clone_size: many
v_call: TRBV5-1

cdr3_aa: CSATRGGANTGELFF
cdr3_nt: TGCAGTGCTACCCGCGGAGGGGCTAACACCGGGGAGCTGTTTTTT
j_call: TRBJ2-2
d_call: NA
clone_size: many
v_call: TRBV20-1

cdr3_aa: CASSVGSGPYEQFF
cdr3_nt: TGTGCCAGCAGCGTAGGATCTGGGCCTTATGAGCAGTTCTTC
j_call: TRBJ2-1
d_call: NA
clone_size: many
v_call: TRBV9

cdr3_aa: CASSFTGSQETQYF
cdr3_nt: TGTGCCAGCAGCTTTACGGGGAGCCAAGAGACCCAGTACTTC
j_call: TRBJ2-5
d_call: NA
clone_size: many
v_call: TRBV5-6

cdr3_aa: CASSPGLAGFTDTQYF
cdr3_nt: TGCGCCAGCAGCCCGGGACTAGCGGGGTTCACAGATACGCAGTATTTT
j_call: TRBJ2-3
d_call: TRBD2
clone_size: many
v_call: TRBV12-3/TRBV12-4

cdr3_aa: CASRVGGGVGMSEAFF
cdr3_nt: TGTGCCAGCCGCGTGGGGGGGGGCGTCGGGATGTCTGAAGCTTTCTTT
j_call: TRBJ1-1
d_call: NA
clone_size: many
v_call: TRBV12-3/TRBV12-4

cdr3_aa: CASRTGTPQFF
cdr3_nt: TGTGCCAGTAGGACCGGGACCCCACAGTTCTTC
j_call: TRBJ2-1
d_call: NA
clone_size: NA
v_call: TRBV7-2

cdr3_aa: CASSLGESYEQYF
cdr3_nt: TGCGCCAGCAGCTTGGGGGAAAGCTACGAGCAGTACTTC
j_call: TRBJ2-7
d_call: NA
clone_size: many
v_call: TRBV5-1

cdr3_aa: CSVEKGRDEQYF
cdr3_nt: TGCAGCGTTGAAAAAGGCAGGGACGAGCAGTACTTC
j_call: TRBJ2-7
d_call: NA
clone_size: NA
v_call: TRBV29-1

cdr3_aa: CASRGGHYGYTF
cdr3_nt: TGTGCCAGCAGGGGTGGTCACTATGGCTACACCTTC
j_call: TRBJ1-2
d_call: NA
clone_size: many
v_call: TRBV6-5

cdr3_aa: CASSLYTAEQYF
cdr3_nt: TGTGCCAGCAGTCTATATACCGCGGAGCAGTACTTC
j_call: TRBJ2-7
d_call: NA
clone_size: many
v_call: TRBV5-6

cdr3_aa: CASSLTSGAQETQYF
cdr3_nt: TGTGCTAGCAGCTTAACTAGCGGGGCTCAAGAGACCCAGTACTTC
j_call: TRBJ2-5
d_call: TRBD2
clone_size: NA
v_call: TRBV7-7

cdr3_aa: CASSPRQGIVNTEAFF
cdr3_nt: TGTGCCAGCAGCCCCCGACAGGGAATTGTGAACACTGAAGCTTTCTTT
j_call: TRBJ1-1
d_call: TRBD1
clone_size: many
v_call: TRBV9

cdr3_aa: CASSPPVGRTYEQYF
cdr3_nt: TGTGCCAGCAGCCCCCCCGTGGGGAGAACCTACGAGCAGTACTTC
j_call: TRBJ2-7
d_call: NA
clone_size: NA
v_call: TRBV7-9

cdr3_aa: CASSGGLTDTQYF
cdr3_nt: TGTGCCAGCAGCGGGGGGCTCACAGATACGCAGTATTTT
j_call: TRBJ2-3
d_call: NA
clone_size: many
v_call: TRBV9

cdr3_aa: CSARSDRGSNQPQHF
cdr3_nt: TGCAGTGCTAGATCCGACAGGGGAAGCAATCAGCCCCAGCATTTT
j_call: TRBJ1-5
d_call: TRBD1
clone_size: many
v_call: TRBV20-1

cdr3_aa: CATSDWSERSVLTF
cdr3_nt: TGTGCCACCAGCGATTGGTCGGAGAGAAGCGTCCTGACTTTC
j_call: TRBJ2-6
d_call: NA
clone_size: few
v_call: TRBV15

cdr3_aa: CASSLGPDRGETQYF
cdr3_nt: TGTGCTAGCAGCTTAGGCCCCGACAGGGGAGAGACCCAGTACTTC
j_call: TRBJ2-5
d_call: TRBD1
clone_size: many
v_call: TRBV7-7

cdr3_aa: CASSQVSGNTIYF
cdr3_nt: TGTGCCAGCAGCCAGGTCTCTGGAAACACCATATATTTT
j_call: TRBJ1-3
d_call: NA
clone_size: NA
v_call: TRBV3-1

cdr3_aa: CASSNSPTGDNEQFF
cdr3_nt: TGCGCCAGCAGCAACAGCCCTACCGGGGACAATGAGCAGTTCTTC
j_call: TRBJ2-1
d_call: NA
clone_size: many
v_call: TRBV5-1

cdr3_aa: CASSQERNEKLFF
cdr3_nt: TGTGCCAGCAGCCAAGAGAGAAATGAAAAACTGTTTTTT
j_call: TRBJ1-4
d_call: NA
clone_size: many
v_call: TRBV3-1

cdr3_aa: CASSYGEQGFGTDTQYF
cdr3_nt: TGTGCCAGCAGTTACGGAGAACAGGGATTTGGTACAGATACGCAGTATTTT
j_call: TRBJ2-3
d_call: NA
clone_size: many
v_call: TRBV6-5

cdr3_aa: CASSMGQATDTQYF
cdr3_nt: TGTGCCAGCAGCATGGGACAGGCGACAGATACGCAGTATTTT
j_call: TRBJ2-3
d_call: TRBD1
clone_size: many
v_call: TRBV7-3

cdr3_aa: CASTSPGLNEQFF
cdr3_nt: TGTGCCAGCACCTCCCCGGGGCTCAATGAGCAGTTCTTC
j_call: TRBJ2-1
d_call: NA
clone_size: many
v_call: TRBV28

cdr3_aa: CASSLRSSLAGNNEQFF
cdr3_nt: TGTGCCAGCAGCTTAAGGTCGAGCCTAGCGGGAAACAATGAGCAGTTCTTC
j_call: TRBJ2-1
d_call: TRBD2
clone_size: many
v_call: TRBV7-3

cdr3_aa: CSVLAPTDRGVQYF
cdr3_nt: TGCAGCGTCCTGGCGCCGACGGACAGGGGTGTGCAGTATTTT
j_call: TRBJ2-3
d_call: TRBD1
clone_size: few
v_call: TRBV29-1

cdr3_aa: CASSLATSGANVLTF
cdr3_nt: TGTGCCAGCAGCTTAGCCACCTCTGGGGCCAACGTCCTGACTTTC
j_call: TRBJ2-6
d_call: NA
clone_size: few
v_call: TRBV7-9

cdr3_aa: CASRVTGGENTGELFF
cdr3_nt: TGTGCCAGCAGAGTCACAGGGGGTGAGAACACCGGGGAGCTGTTTTTT
j_call: TRBJ2-2
d_call: TRBD1
clone_size: many
v_call: TRBV7-3